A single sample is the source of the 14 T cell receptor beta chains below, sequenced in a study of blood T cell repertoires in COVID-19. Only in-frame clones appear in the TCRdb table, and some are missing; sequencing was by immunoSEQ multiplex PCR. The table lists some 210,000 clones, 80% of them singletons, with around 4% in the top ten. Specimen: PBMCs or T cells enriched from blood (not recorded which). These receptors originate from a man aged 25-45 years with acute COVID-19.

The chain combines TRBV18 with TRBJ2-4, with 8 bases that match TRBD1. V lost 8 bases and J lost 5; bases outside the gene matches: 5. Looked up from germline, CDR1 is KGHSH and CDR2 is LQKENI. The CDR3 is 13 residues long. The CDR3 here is CASPQGAQNIQYF. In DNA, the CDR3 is TGTGCCAGCCCTCAGGGGGCCCAAAACATTCAGTACTTC. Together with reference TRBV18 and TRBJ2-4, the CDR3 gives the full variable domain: NAGVMQNPRHLVRRRGQEARLRCSPMKGHSHVYWYRQLPEEGLKFMVYLQKENIIDESGMPKERFSAEFPKEGPSILRIQQVVRGDSAAYFCASPQGAQNIQYFGAGTRLSVL.

Written as DNA, the CDR3 is TGTGCCAGCAGCCCGGACGGGACTGTTGGTACGCAGTATTTT. The encoded protein is CASSPDGTVGTQYF. The chain carries TRBV6-2 or TRBV6-3 and TRBJ2-3, with a possible D match to TRBD2 (6 bases). The V gene's germline CDR1 is MNHEY and CDR2 SVGEGT. This CDR3 region has 14 residues. Trimming took 6 bases from V and 8 from J, leaving 18 bases between them.

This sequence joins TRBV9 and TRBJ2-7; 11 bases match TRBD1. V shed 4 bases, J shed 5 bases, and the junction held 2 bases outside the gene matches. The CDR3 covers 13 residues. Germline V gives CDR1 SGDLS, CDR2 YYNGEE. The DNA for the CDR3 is TGTGCCAGCAGCCCGGGACAGGGGGACGAGCAGTACTTC. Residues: CASSPGQGDEQYF.

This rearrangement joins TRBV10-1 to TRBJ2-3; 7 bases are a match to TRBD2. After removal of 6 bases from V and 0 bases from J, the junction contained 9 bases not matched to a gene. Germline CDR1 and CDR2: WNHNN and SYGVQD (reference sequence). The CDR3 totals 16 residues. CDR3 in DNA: TGCGCCAGCAGCCTCGGACTAGAGTGGAGCACAGATACGCAGTATTTT. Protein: CASSLGLEWSTDTQYF.

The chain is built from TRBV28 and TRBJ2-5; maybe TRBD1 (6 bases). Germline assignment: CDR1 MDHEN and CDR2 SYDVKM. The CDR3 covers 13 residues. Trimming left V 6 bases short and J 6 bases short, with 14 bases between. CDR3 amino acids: CASSSGDVKTQYF. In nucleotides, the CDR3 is TGTGCCAGCAGCTCAGGGGATGTGAAGACCCAGTACTTC.

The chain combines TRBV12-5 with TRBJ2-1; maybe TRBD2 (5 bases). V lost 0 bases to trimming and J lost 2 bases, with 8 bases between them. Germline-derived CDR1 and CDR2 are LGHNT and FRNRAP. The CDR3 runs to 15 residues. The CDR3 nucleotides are TGTGCTAGTGGTTTGGTACTAGGCCCCTACAATGAGCAGTTCTTC. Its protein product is CASGLVLGPYNEQFF.

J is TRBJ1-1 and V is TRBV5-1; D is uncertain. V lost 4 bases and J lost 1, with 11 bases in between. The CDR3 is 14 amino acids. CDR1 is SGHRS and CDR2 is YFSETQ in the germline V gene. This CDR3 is CASSELTGNTEAFF. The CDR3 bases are TGCGCCAGCAGCGAACTAACGGGGAACACTGAAGCTTTCTTT.

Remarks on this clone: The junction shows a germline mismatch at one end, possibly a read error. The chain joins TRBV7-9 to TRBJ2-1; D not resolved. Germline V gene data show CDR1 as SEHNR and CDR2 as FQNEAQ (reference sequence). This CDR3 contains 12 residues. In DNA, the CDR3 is TGTGCGAGCAGCTCCCACTACAATGAGCAGTTCTTC. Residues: CASSSHYNEQFF.

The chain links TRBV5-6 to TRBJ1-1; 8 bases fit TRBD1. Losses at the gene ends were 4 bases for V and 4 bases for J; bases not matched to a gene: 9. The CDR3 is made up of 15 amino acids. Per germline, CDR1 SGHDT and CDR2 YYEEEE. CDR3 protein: CASSLINTGGTEAFF. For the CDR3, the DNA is TGTGCCAGCAGCCTAATAAATACAGGGGGCACTGAAGCTTTCTTT.

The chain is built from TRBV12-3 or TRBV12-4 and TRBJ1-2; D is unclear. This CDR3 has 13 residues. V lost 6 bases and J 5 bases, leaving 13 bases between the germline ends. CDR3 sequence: CASSLRVLYGYTF. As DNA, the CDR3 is TGTGCCAGCAGCCTCCGGGTCCTGTATGGCTACACCTTC.

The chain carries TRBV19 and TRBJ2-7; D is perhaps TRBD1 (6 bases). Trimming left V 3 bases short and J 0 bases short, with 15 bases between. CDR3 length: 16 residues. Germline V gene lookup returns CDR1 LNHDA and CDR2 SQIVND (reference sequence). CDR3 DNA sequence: TGTGCCAGTAGTATGGTAGCAGGGGCCCTCTCCTACGAGCAGTACTTC. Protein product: CASSMVAGALSYEQYF.

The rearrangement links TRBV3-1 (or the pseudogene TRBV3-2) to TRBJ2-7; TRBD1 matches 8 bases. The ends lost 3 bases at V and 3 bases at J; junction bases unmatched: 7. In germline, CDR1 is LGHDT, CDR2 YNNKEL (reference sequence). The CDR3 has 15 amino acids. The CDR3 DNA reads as TGTGCCAGCAGCCATTTCCAGGGGGCGAGCTACGAGCAGTACTTC. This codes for CASSHFQGASYEQYF.

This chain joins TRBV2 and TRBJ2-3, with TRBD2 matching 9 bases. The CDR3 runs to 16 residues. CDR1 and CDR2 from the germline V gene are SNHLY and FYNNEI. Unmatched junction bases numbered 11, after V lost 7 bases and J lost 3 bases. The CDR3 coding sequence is TGTGCCAGCAAGAGGGGGACTAGCAAGGAGACAGATACGCAGTATTTT. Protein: CASKRGTSKETDTQYF.

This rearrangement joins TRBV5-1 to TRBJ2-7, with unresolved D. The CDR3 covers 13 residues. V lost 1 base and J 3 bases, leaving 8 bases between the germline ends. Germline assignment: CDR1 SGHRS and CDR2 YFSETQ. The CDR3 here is CASSLSQFYEQYF. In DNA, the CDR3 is TGCGCCAGCAGCTTGTCCCAGTTCTACGAGCAGTACTTC. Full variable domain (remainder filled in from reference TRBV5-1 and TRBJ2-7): KAGVTQTPRYLIKTRGQQVTLSCSPISGHRSVSWYQQTPGQGLQFLFEYFSETQRNKGNFPGRFSGRQFSNSRSEMNVSTLELGDSALYLCASSLSQFYEQYFGPGTRLTVT.